What follows are 25 T cell receptor beta chains derived from one specimen sequenced in a study of T-cell memory formation after mild COVID-19. TCRdb fed the 5' RACE reads into MiXCR, producing one record per CDR3 protein. The table has more than 350,000 distinct CDR3 sequences, approximately 15% seen once. Specimen: PBMCs or a T cell subset sorted from them (not recorded which). These receptors were collected from a young man who had mild COVID-19 (a few samples of this study predate the infection). Cell type and time point are not known.

This clonotype was found many times. This chain uses TRBV15 with TRBJ1-5; D gene ambiguous. The CDR3 loop spans 14 amino acids. Germline CDR1 is LNHNV and CDR2 is YYDKDF (reference sequence). Trimming cost V 0 bases and J 7 bases, with 10 bases left between them. DNA for the CDR3: TGTGCCACCAGCAGAGAGTTCACAGACCAGCCCCAGCATTTT. Residues: CATSREFTDQPQHF.

This clonotype has more than one count but fewer than ten. This chain connects TRBV6-5 to TRBJ2-7; 8 positions match TRBD2. After removal of 5 bases from V and 5 bases from J, the junction contained 5 bases not matched to a gene. Germline V gene sequence: CDR1 MNHEY, CDR2 SVGAGI. This CDR3 contains 13 residues. For the CDR3, the DNA is TGTGCCAGCAGTGAGACTAGCGACCACGAGCAGTACTTC. This gives the protein CASSETSDHEQYF.

This clonotype was counted many times. V gene TRBV7-6 combines with J gene TRBJ1-5; unclear D gene. The germline V and J ends were trimmed by 1 base and 9 bases, with 13 bases remaining between them. Germline V gene data show CDR1 as SGHVS and CDR2 as FNYEAQ. There are 14 residues in the CDR3. The CDR3 DNA sequence: TGTGCCAGCAGCTTAGAGGACGGGCGTGGGCCCCAGCATTTT. It is translated as CASSLEDGRGPQHF.

This rearrangement joins TRBV2 to TRBJ1-2; 7 nucleotides line up with TRBD1. This CDR3 is built from 14 residues. Germline assignment: CDR1 SNHLY and CDR2 FYNNEI. With 5 bases clipped from V and 3 bases from J, the junction kept 6 bases outside the gene matches. The CDR3 is CASSFPTGYYGYTF. The CDR3 DNA is TGTGCCAGCAGTTTCCCGACAGGGTACTATGGCTACACCTTC.

This clonotype was seen a few times. The J gene is TRBJ2-1, the V gene TRBV5-4; weak D call: TRBD2 (6 bases). The CDR3 totals 12 residues. V was pared by 9 bases and J by 5 bases, with 12 bases between. The germline gives CDR1 SGHNT, CDR2 YYREEE (reference sequence). CDR3 nucleotides: TGTGCCACCGGGGGAGCAAACAATGAGCAGTTCTTC. Amino acids: CATGGANNEQFF.

This clonotype was counted a few times. V usage is TRBV20-1 and J usage is TRBJ1-1; 7 nucleotides match TRBD1. Germline CDR1 reads DFQATT; CDR2 reads SNEGSKA (reference sequence). The CDR3 spans 17 residues. Trimming removed 0 bases from V and 1 base from J; junction bases left unmatched: 11. In nucleotides, the CDR3 is TGCAGTGCTAGAGATCAGGGTAAAAGGACAGGGAACACTGAAGCTTTCTTT. It encodes CSARDQGKRTGNTEAFF.

The chain employs TRBV7-9 and TRBJ2-7; 13 bases are shared with TRBD2. The CDR3 loop spans 17 amino acids. The V gene end was trimmed by 5 bases and the J gene end by 1 base; junction bases not matched to a gene: 8. Germline V CDR1 and CDR2: SEHNR, FQNEAQ (reference sequence). The CDR3 coding sequence is TGTGCCAGCAGCGCCGGACTAGCGGGGGCCTCATCCTACGAGCAGTACTTC. Translated, it gives CASSAGLAGASSYEQYF.

The chain has TRBV5-1 and TRBJ1-6; maybe TRBD1 (5 bases). Trimming took off 5 bases at V and 10 bases at J, with 16 bases between the two ends. The CDR3 loop spans 14 amino acids. Per germline, CDR1 SGHRS and CDR2 YFSETQ. The CDR3 DNA reads TGCGCCAGCAGAGCCCGCAGGGAATACTCACCCCTCCACTTT. Amino acids: CASRARREYSPLHF.

In this sample, this clonotype turned up a few times. The gene calls are TRBV30 and TRBJ2-3; 10 bases map to TRBD2. CDR1 and CDR2 from the germline V gene are GTSNPN and SVGIG (reference sequence). The CDR3 loop spans 13 amino acids. V was clipped by 7 bases and J by 1 base; unmatched bases: 2. CDR3 sequence reads: CAYTSGGTDTQYF. For the CDR3, the DNA is TGTGCCTACACTAGCGGGGGCACAGATACGCAGTATTTT.

The chain carries TRBV4-3 and TRBJ2-7; no firm D call. V shed 1 base and J shed 3 bases, with 10 bases lying between them. Germline CDR1 LGHNA, CDR2 YSLEER. The CDR3 is 14 amino acids. CDR3 region: CASSQGRGNYEQYF. The DNA of the CDR3 is TGCGCCAGCAGCCAAGGGAGAGGTAACTACGAGCAGTACTTC.

The chain is built from TRBV5-6 and TRBJ2-2; D is uncertain. Germline CDR1 SGHDT, CDR2 YYEEEE. The germline V and J ends were trimmed by 3 bases and 8 bases, with 8 bases remaining between them. This CDR3 is 12 amino acids long. DNA of the CDR3: TGTGCCAGCAGCTGGGGATATGGGGAGCTGTTTTTT. This gives the protein CASSWGYGELFF. The full variable domain, its missing parts supplied by reference TRBV5-6 and TRBJ2-2, is DAGVTQSPTHLIKTRGQQVTLRCSPKSGHDTVSWYQQALGQGPQFIFQYYEEEERQRGNFPDRFSGHQFPNYSSELNVNALLLGDSALYLCASSWGYGELFFGEGSRLTVL.

This clonotype was seen a few times. The J gene is TRBJ1-5, the V gene TRBV20-1, with D unresolved. The germline V and J ends were trimmed by 1 base and 6 bases, with 13 bases remaining between them. In germline, CDR1 is DFQATT, CDR2 SNEGSKA (reference sequence). The CDR3 is made up of 14 amino acids. DNA of the CDR3: TGCAGTGCTAGAGGCATGGGGATCGCTCAGCCCCAGCATTTT. Translation gives CSARGMGIAQPQHF.

This clonotype was observed a few times. The chain couples TRBV6-5 to TRBJ2-3; 11 bases fit TRBD2. This CDR3 region has 16 residues. Germline CDR1 is MNHEY and CDR2 is SVGAGI. V lost 0 bases, J lost 7 bases, and 6 bases stayed unmatched. The CDR3 coding sequence is TGTGCCAGCAGTTACTCTAGCGGGGGGGCCAAGAATACGCAGTATTTT. It is translated as CASSYSSGGAKNTQYF.

This clonotype was seen at least ten times. V gene TRBV5-5 combines with J gene TRBJ2-1; D gene unclear. The CDR3 is 13 amino acids. Germline V gene sequence: CDR1 SGHKS, CDR2 YYEKEE (reference sequence). The ends were cut back, 1 base at V and 7 bases at J, with 9 bases in the middle. In DNA form, the CDR3 reads TGTGCCAGCAGCTTGACAGCGCCGAATGAGCAGTTCTTC. Translating it yields CASSLTAPNEQFF. The full variable domain, in which reference TRBV5-5 and TRBJ2-1 provide the parts outside the CDR3, is DAGVTQSPTHLIKTRGQQVTLRCSPISGHKSVSWYQQVLGQGPQFIFQYYEKEERGRGNFPDRFSARQFPNYSSELNVNALLLGDSALYLCASSLTAPNEQFFGPGTRLTVL.

This clonotype showed up just a few times. This chain links TRBV7-8 with TRBJ1-6; D not resolved. Germline CDR1 SGHVS, CDR2 FQNEAQ. The V gene lost 1 base and the J gene lost 8 bases, with 24 bases spanning the gap. The CDR3 runs to 19 residues. CDR3 coding DNA: TGTGCCAGCAGCTTAGTGGTCTCGCGGCAGGCCCTCCGGGATTCACCCCTCCACTTT. Amino acid sequence: CASSLVVSRQALRDSPLHF.

V is TRBV7-2 and J is TRBJ1-2, with D maybe TRBD1 (6 bases). Germline-derived CDR1 and CDR2 are SGHTA and FQGNSA. CDR3 length equals 15 residues. Trimming removed 4 bases from V and 0 bases from J, with 12 bases in between. Here the CDR3 reads CASSSSRTANYGYTF. The CDR3, as DNA: TGTGCCAGCAGCTCAAGTAGGACAGCTAACTATGGCTACACCTTC. The whole variable domain, remainder taken from reference TRBV7-2 and TRBJ1-2, is GAGVSQSPSNKVTEKGKDVELRCDPISGHTALYWYRQSLGQGLEFLIYFQGNSAPDKSGLPSDRFSAERTGGSVSTLTIQRTQQEDSAVYLCASSSSRTANYGYTFGSGTRLTVV.

This clonotype was counted a few times. The chain joins TRBV29-1 to TRBJ2-3, with TRBD2 matching over 12 bases. The CDR3 extends over 15 amino acids. Unmatched junction bases numbered 11, after V lost 7 bases and J lost 6 bases. Germline CDR1 and CDR2: SQVTM and ANQGSEA. The DNA for the CDR3 is TGCAGCGCCGAGAAACTAGCGGGGGGAACGGATACGCAGTATTTT. Translation gives CSAEKLAGGTDTQYF.

This clonotype has just a few counts. The chain links TRBV7-6 to TRBJ2-3, with 10 bases that match TRBD2. CDR3 size: 13 residues. Per the germline V gene, CDR1 is SGHVS and CDR2 is FNYEAQ. After removal of 4 bases from V and 9 bases from J, the junction contained 4 bases not matched to a gene. The CDR3 sequence is CASSSLAGATQYF. CDR3 bases: TGTGCCAGCAGCTCCCTAGCGGGGGCCACGCAGTATTTT.

The V call is TRBV6-2 or TRBV6-3, the J call TRBJ2-5, with 11 bases aligning to TRBD2. V lost 5 bases and J lost 2; bases outside the gene matches: 7. In germline, CDR1 is MNHEY, CDR2 SVGEGT. The CDR3 has 16 residues. Here the CDR3 reads CASSPLLAGEQETQYF. CDR3 coding DNA: TGTGCCAGCAGTCCCCTACTAGCGGGGGAGCAAGAGACCCAGTACTTC.

The V and J genes are TRBV6-5 and TRBJ2-7, with 9 positions matching TRBD1. Germline V gene lookup returns CDR1 MNHEY and CDR2 SVGAGI. The CDR3 is made up of 19 amino acids. J was trimmed by 0 bases and V by 4 bases; bases with no gene match: 16. For the CDR3, the DNA is TGTGCCAGCAGTTGCAACCGGGACAGGGACCCTGTGAGCTCCTACGAGCAGTACGTC. Its protein product is CASSCNRDRDPVSSYEQYV.

The CDR3 nucleotides read TGTGCCAGCAGTTATTCGGCAGAAATGAACACTGAAGCTTTCTTT. It translates to CASSYSAEMNTEAFF. This sequence joins TRBV6-6 and TRBJ1-1; no clear D. V lost 3 bases to trimming and J lost 0 bases, with 11 bases between them. The CDR3 length is 15 residues. Germline V gene lookup returns CDR1 MNHNY and CDR2 SVGAGI (reference sequence).

This clonotype was observed many times. The chain carries TRBV20-1 and TRBJ2-1; D gene uncertain. Germline V gene data show CDR1 as DFQATT and CDR2 as SNEGSKA (reference sequence). The CDR3 is made up of 14 amino acids. The V end lost 3 bases, the J end lost 4 bases, and 13 bases lay between the germline ends. CDR3 sequence (DNA): TGCAGTGCTAGCACGGAAATCCATTACAATGAGCAGTTCTTC. Its protein is CSASTEIHYNEQFF.

The sample holds a few counts of this clonotype. The J gene is TRBJ2-1, the V gene TRBV15; possible D gene TRBD2, 5 bases. The germline V gene encodes CDR1 LNHNV and CDR2 YYDKDF (reference sequence). There are 16 residues in the CDR3. Between the trimmed V and J ends, which lost 3 bases and 4 bases, there was a span of 16 bases. CDR3 sequence reads: CATSRGLASGYNEQFF. CDR3 in DNA: TGTGCCACCAGCAGGGGATTAGCGAGTGGGTACAATGAGCAGTTCTTC. Supplemented by reference TRBV15 and TRBJ2-1, the full variable domain reads DAMVIQNPRYQVTQFGKPVTLSCSQTLNHNVMYWYQQKSSQAPKLLFHYYDKDFNNEADTPDNFQSRRPNTSFCFLDIRSPGLGDTAMYLCATSRGLASGYNEQFFGPGTRLTVL.

This clonotype has just a few counts. The chain combines TRBV4-3 with TRBJ2-3; TRBD2 might be the D (7 bases). Trimming cost V 0 bases and J 8 bases, with 18 bases left between them. CDR3 size: 16 residues. From germline, CDR1 is LGHNA and CDR2 YSLEER. The CDR3 coding sequence is TGCGCCAGCAGCCAAGATGGCGGGGGCCCCACCGGTACGCAGTATTTT. Protein: CASSQDGGGPTGTQYF.

This clonotype was seen a few times. J is TRBJ1-1 and V is TRBV7-8, with D unclear. The CDR3 is 12 residues long. The germline gives CDR1 SGHVS, CDR2 FQNEAQ. Trimming took off 8 bases at V and 1 base at J, with 8 bases between the two ends. The CDR3 loop is CASRVGNTEAFF. In DNA, the CDR3 is TGTGCCAGCCGGGTGGGGAACACTGAAGCTTTCTTT. The full variable domain, rest sourced from reference TRBV7-8 and TRBJ1-1, is GAGVSQSPRYKVAKRGQDVALRCDPISGHVSLFWYQQALGQGPEFLTYFQNEAQLDKSGLPSDRFFAERPEGSVSTLKIQRTQQEDSAVYLCASRVGNTEAFFGQGTRLTVV.